This T cell receptor beta chain was recorded in a study of T cells in Graves' hyperthyroidism and ophthalmopathy. Study-wide points: Ophthalmopathy was identified by the model a median about six months ahead of onset. A 13 V-J model separated ophthalmopathy from stable hyperthyroidism.

The study excluded patients with uncontrolled infection, other autoimmune disease, pregnancy or lactation. Isolation of PBMCs was performed on about 10 ml fresh peripheral blood. This CDR3 has 16 residues. Trimming took 1 base from V and 4 from J, leaving 17 bases between them. Germline values: CDR1 SGHAT, CDR2 FQDESV (reference sequence). In this sample, this clonotype turned up a few times. The antigen is unknown. The CDR3 regions of TCR beta were amplified from RNA transcripts. In the first-round RT-PCR of the TCR CDR3, the HTBI primer set was used. TCRdb fed the multiplex PCR reads into MiXCR, producing one record per CDR3 protein. The table has hundreds of thousands of distinct CDR3 sequences, approximately 15% seen once.

The rearrangement links TRBV11-1 to TRBJ2-7; perhaps TRBD2 as D (6 bases). This sequence originates from a woman between 40 and 55 years old with Graves' ophthalmopathy. Sequenced input: blood. DNA of the CDR3: TGTGCCAGCAGCTTAGGTCTCGGCGGGAATGGGTACGAGCAGTACTTC. Its translation is CASSLGLGGNGYEQYF. The full variable domain, completed using reference TRBV11-1 and TRBJ2-7, is EAEVAQSPRYKITEKSQAVAFWCDPISGHATLYWYRQILGQGPELLVQFQDESVVDDSQLPKDRFSAERLKGVDSTLKIQPAELGDSAMYLCASSLGLGGNGYEQYFGPGTRLTVT.